This T cell receptor beta chain was sequenced in a study of shared T cell receptors in the human thymus. TCRdb's table, derived via immunoSEQ multiplex PCR, lists solely in-frame clones and lacks some. The sample contains roughly 700,000 clones, roughly 90% of which appear only once. These data were also reused for a study on human thymus T cells. As that report states: All donors were healthy Finnish infants who were undergoing corrective surgery to treat congenital heart defects. Thymic resections from corrective heart surgery supplied the tissue. Apparent bias marked the V and J gene usage of thymic and blood repertoires.

This TCR came from a boy in the first two years of life with a congenital heart defect. The source material was thymocytes.

The CDR3 DNA is TGTGCCAGCAGCCCCGACCCCGGAGTAGCTAGCGGGAGGATCAATGAGCAGTTCTTC. It specifies CASSPDPGVASGRINEQFF. The chain is built from TRBV5-4 and TRBJ2-1; 11 bases map to TRBD2. CDR3 length equals 19 residues. Unmatched junction bases numbered 18, after V lost 4 bases and J lost 6 bases. Germline-derived CDR1 and CDR2 are SGHNT and YYREEE (reference sequence).